The 5 T cell receptor beta chains in this list originate from one sample, sequenced in a study of blood T cell repertoires in COVID-19. Clones were read by immunoSEQ multiplex PCR, and TCRdb kept only the in-frame ones, dropping some. The sample includes 200,000 to 300,000 clones, about four fifths seen only once; the top ten take around 9.9%. Sample: peripheral blood. These receptors were obtained from a woman older than 75 with acute or convalescent COVID-19.

The chain employs TRBV20-1 and TRBJ1-5; D possibly corresponds to TRBD1 (6 bases). Germline CDR1 reads DFQATT; CDR2 reads SNEGSKA (reference sequence). The CDR3 consists of 14 residues. Between the trimmed V and J ends, which lost 3 bases and 1 base, there was a span of 10 bases. CDR3 in amino acids: CSASYQGSNQPQHF. The CDR3, as DNA: TGCAGTGCTAGTTATCAGGGGAGCAATCAGCCCCAGCATTTT.

The chain joins TRBV18 to TRBJ1-2; no clear D gene. This CDR3 spans 12 amino acids. Trimming removed 3 bases from V and 5 bases from J, with 7 bases in between. CDR1 is KGHSH and CDR2 is LQKENI in the germline V gene. In DNA form, the CDR3 reads TGTGCCAGCTCACCTGACGGGTATGGCTACACCTTC. Its protein is CASSPDGYGYTF. The full variable domain, with the rest looked up from reference TRBV18 and TRBJ1-2, is NAGVMQNPRHLVRRRGQEARLRCSPMKGHSHVYWYRQLPEEGLKFMVYLQKENIIDESGMPKERFSAEFPKEGPSILRIQQVVRGDSAAYFCASSPDGYGYTFGSGTRLTVV.

V usage is TRBV28 and J usage is TRBJ1-2; 10 bases match TRBD1. Trimming at V came to 6 bases and at J to 6 bases, leaving 4 bases not matched to a gene. The CDR3 has 13 residues. CDR1 and CDR2 (germline): MDHEN, SYDVKM. This chain's CDR3 is CASRTGTGDGYTF. In nucleotides, the CDR3 is TGTGCCAGCAGAACCGGGACAGGGGATGGCTACACCTTC.

The V gene is TRBV5-1, the J gene TRBJ1-1; possible D gene TRBD1, 5 bases. V dropped 6 bases and J dropped 1 base, with 16 bases sitting between them. Looked up from germline, CDR1 is SGHRS and CDR2 is YFSETQ. This CDR3 spans 15 amino acids. Here the CDR3 reads CASTPGHSANTEAFF. As DNA, the CDR3 is TGCGCCAGCACCCCCGGACATTCGGCGAACACTGAAGCTTTCTTT.

This chain connects TRBV4-1 to TRBJ1-3; D is possibly TRBD1 (5 bases). Trimming left V 6 bases short and J 0 bases short, with 9 bases between. This CDR3 region has 14 residues. Germline V gene lookup returns CDR1 MGHRA and CDR2 YSYEKL. The CDR3 loop is CASSQTASGNTIYF. DNA for the CDR3: TGCGCCAGCAGTCAGACAGCCTCTGGAAACACCATATATTTT.